One sample yielded the 25 T cell receptor beta chains listed below, sequenced in a study of blood T cell repertoires in COVID-19. Clones were read by immunoSEQ multiplex PCR, and TCRdb kept only the in-frame ones, dropping some. The table lists hundreds of thousands of clones, 75% to 90% of them singletons, with over 4% in the top ten. Material: PBMCs or T cells enriched from blood (not recorded which). The receptors were sampled from a man aged 55-75 years who had recovered from COVID-19.

This clone showed up just a few times. CDR3 in DNA: TGTGCCAGCAGCGGGACAGGGCGGCTATACGAGCAGTACTTC. Translated, it gives CASSGTGRLYEQYF. The chain carries TRBV2 and TRBJ2-7; 9 bases map to TRBD1. Germline V lookup: CDR1 SNHLY, CDR2 FYNNEI. This CDR3 has 14 amino acids. J was trimmed by 4 bases and V by 6 bases; bases with no gene match: 7.

This chain joins TRBV6-5 and TRBJ1-2, with a weak D call TRBD1 (5 bases). This CDR3 spans 13 amino acids. The germline V gene has CDR1 MNHEY and CDR2 SVGAGI. V was pared by 6 bases and J by 5 bases, with 13 bases between. CDR3 protein: CASRLTGGYGYTF. The CDR3 DNA follows: TGTGCCAGCAGACTCACCGGGGGATATGGCTACACCTTC.

The chain has TRBV7-3 and TRBJ1-5, with D hard to call. Trimming pared 6 bases from V and 0 bases from J, leaving 6 bases between. The CDR3 spans 13 residues. Germline V lookup: CDR1 SGHTA, CDR2 FQGTGA. The CDR3 nucleotides are TGTGCCAGCAGTGAGTTTAGCAATCAGCCCCAGCATTTT. It specifies CASSEFSNQPQHF.

The chain uses TRBV19 and TRBJ2-1, with D tentatively TRBD1 (8 bases). The CDR3 contains 14 residues. Trimming shortened V by 6 bases and J by 8 bases, and 17 bases separated the two germline ends. CDR1 and CDR2 from the germline V gene are LNHDA and SQIVND (reference sequence). The CDR3: CASSDRGGVYEQFF. CDR3 DNA sequence: TGTGCCAGTAGCGACAGGGGAGGGGTTTATGAGCAGTTCTTC.

The gene calls are TRBV5-4 and TRBJ2-7, with D maybe TRBD2 (5 bases). CDR3 length: 15 residues. The V and J ends lost 0 bases and 0 bases respectively, with 10 bases between them. The germline V gene has CDR1 SGHNT and CDR2 YYREEE (reference sequence). In DNA form, the CDR3 reads TGTGCCAGCAGCTTGGAAGCGGTGAGCTCCTACGAGCAGTACTTC. As protein: CASSLEAVSSYEQYF.

This chain links TRBV5-8 with TRBJ2-7, with D perhaps matching TRBD1 (5 bases). V lost 6 bases, J lost 3 bases, and 16 bases lay in between. The V gene's germline CDR1 is SGHTS and CDR2 YDEGEE. This CDR3 contains 14 residues. The DNA of the CDR3 is TGTGCCAGCAACCACGGACATCAAGACTACGAGCAGTACTTC. Encoded protein: CASNHGHQDYEQYF.

The V call is TRBV5-1, the J call TRBJ2-5; D unclear. CDR1 and CDR2 from the germline V gene are SGHRS and YFSETQ. With 0 bases removed from V and 5 bases from J, the gap between germline ends came to 8 bases. The CDR3 length is 13 residues. CDR3 sequence (DNA): TGCGCCAGCAGCTTGGTCGGGTTCGAGACCCAGTACTTC. Its translation is CASSLVGFETQYF.

This chain connects TRBV5-1 to TRBJ2-5; 9 nucleotides align to TRBD1. The trim removed 2 bases at V and 0 bases at J, leaving 2 bases unmatched. There are 15 residues in the CDR3. Germline CDR1 and CDR2: SGHRS and YFSETQ. The CDR3 loop reads CASSLQGAYQETQYF. In DNA, the CDR3 is TGCGCCAGCAGCTTACAGGGGGCGTACCAAGAGACCCAGTACTTC. Full variable domain (rest looked up from reference TRBV5-1 and TRBJ2-5): KAGVTQTPRYLIKTRGQQVTLSCSPISGHRSVSWYQQTPGQGLQFLFEYFSETQRNKGNFPGRFSGRQFSNSRSEMNVSTLELGDSALYLCASSLQGAYQETQYFGPGTRLLVL.

This CDR3 reads CASSLSQYGYTF. The CDR3 nucleotides read TGTGCCAGCAGTTTATCCCAATATGGCTACACCTTC. The V call is TRBV28, the J call TRBJ1-2; unclear D gene. The CDR3 is 12 amino acids. Per the germline V gene, CDR1 is MDHEN and CDR2 is SYDVKM. V lost 1 base, J lost 5 bases, and 5 bases lay in between.

The chain is built from TRBV5-5 and TRBJ2-5, with D possibly matching TRBD1 (5 bases). V lost 4 bases to trimming and J lost 7 bases, with 8 bases between them. The CDR3 contains 11 residues. Germline lookup yields CDR1 SGHKS and CDR2 YYEKEE (reference sequence). The chain's CDR3 is CASSNQGTQYF. The CDR3 DNA sequence: TGTGCCAGCAGCAACCAGGGGACCCAGTACTTC.

The rearrangement joins TRBV18 to TRBJ1-4; D is perhaps TRBD1 (6 bases). The ends were cut back, 5 bases at V and 5 bases at J, with 9 bases in the middle. CDR1 is KGHSH and CDR2 is LQKENI in the germline V gene. The CDR3 has 13 residues. CDR3 DNA: TGTGCCAGCTCAGCCGGACAGAATGAAAAACTGTTTTTT. This gives the protein CASSAGQNEKLFF.

The CDR3 loop reads CASSPSLEQYF. In DNA, the CDR3 is TGTGCCAGCTCACCATCTTTGGAGCAGTACTTC. The V and J genes are TRBV18 and TRBJ2-7; D gene uncertain. CDR1 is KGHSH, CDR2 LQKENI, per germline. Deletions cut 2 bases from V and 7 bases from J, with 6 bases between. CDR3 length: 11 amino acids.

The CDR3 protein is CATSDLNSTSGNTIYF. Here the CDR3 DNA reads TGTGCCACCAGTGATTTGAACTCTACCTCTGGAAACACCATATATTTT. This sequence joins TRBV24-1 and TRBJ1-3; D is unclear. This CDR3 is built from 16 residues. Germline CDR1 reads KGHDR; CDR2 reads SFDVKD. The ends were cut back, 0 bases at V and 0 bases at J, with 8 bases in the middle.

This clone was seen more than once but under ten times. This rearrangement joins TRBV4-1 to TRBJ2-7; the match to TRBD2 covers 9 bases. V shed 2 bases and J 4 bases; nucleotides not matched to a gene: 15. CDR3 size: 18 residues. Germline V CDR1 and CDR2: MGHRA, YSYEKL. CDR3 protein: CASSQQHSSTSGLYEQYF. CDR3 sequence (DNA): TGCGCCAGCAGCCAACAGCACAGCTCGACTAGCGGATTATACGAGCAGTACTTC.

The chain has TRBV7-9 and TRBJ1-4, with a weak D call TRBD1 (5 bases). Germline V gene data show CDR1 as SEHNR and CDR2 as FQNEAQ (reference sequence). The CDR3 loop spans 12 amino acids. Between the trimmed V and J ends, which lost 1 base and 14 bases, there was a span of 11 bases. The chain's CDR3 is CASSLGGGALFF. The DNA of the CDR3 is TGTGCCAGCAGCTTAGGGGGGGGTGCCCTGTTTTTT. Full variable domain (remainder filled in from reference TRBV7-9 and TRBJ1-4): DTGVSQNPRHKITKRGQNVTFRCDPISEHNRLYWYRQTLGQGPEFLTYFQNEAQLEKSRLLSDRFSAERPKGSFSTLEIQRTEQGDSAMYLCASSLGGGALFFGSGTQLSVL.

This clone was seen just once. The chain couples TRBV4-3 to TRBJ1-6; the D gene is possibly TRBD1 (5 bases). In germline, CDR1 is LGHNA, CDR2 YSLEER. The CDR3 runs to 14 residues. V lost 5 bases and J lost 8, with 13 bases in between. The CDR3 sequence: CASSSQGGHSPLHF. Here the CDR3 DNA reads TGCGCCAGCAGCTCTCAGGGTGGGCATTCACCCCTCCACTTT.

The CDR3 region is CASGRGGANTEAFF. CDR3 nucleotide sequence: TGTGCCAGCGGGAGGGGGGGAGCGAACACTGAAGCTTTCTTT. V usage is TRBV2 and J usage is TRBJ1-1, with a tentative D call TRBD1 (6 bases). The germline V gene encodes CDR1 SNHLY and CDR2 FYNNEI. Trimming removed 8 bases at V and 1 base at J, with 14 bases between. This CDR3 contains 14 residues.

This clone occurred a few times. The rearrangement links TRBV30 to TRBJ1-1; D is undetermined. CDR1 is GTSNPN and CDR2 is SVGIG in the germline V gene (reference sequence). The ends were cut back, 1 base at V and 5 bases at J, with 8 bases in the middle. This CDR3 is built from 12 residues. The CDR3 spells CAWSGLRTEAFF. In nucleotides, the CDR3 is TGTGCCTGGAGTGGACTTCGTACTGAAGCTTTCTTT.

This clone occurred a few times. The chain is built from TRBV20-1 and TRBJ2-7, with no clear D. Trimming took off 3 bases at V and 0 bases at J, with 6 bases between the two ends. The CDR3 covers 12 residues. CDR1 and CDR2 (germline): DFQATT, SNEGSKA (reference sequence). CDR3: CSASYSSYEQYF. The CDR3 region has the DNA TGCAGTGCTAGTTACAGCTCCTACGAGCAGTACTTC.

This sequence joins TRBV5-4 and TRBJ2-3, with 8 bases fitting TRBD1. The CDR3 is made up of 16 amino acids. Germline CDR1 reads SGHNT; CDR2 reads YYREEE (reference sequence). V lost 4 bases, J lost 0 bases, and 7 bases stayed unmatched. CDR3 DNA sequence: TGTGCCAGCAGCCCGGCAAGACAGGGGAGCACAGATACGCAGTATTTT. Protein product: CASSPARQGSTDTQYF.

V and J are TRBV5-1 and TRBJ2-7, with 14 bases matching TRBD2. This CDR3 comprises 17 residues. CDR1 and CDR2 (germline): SGHRS, YFSETQ. J was trimmed by 6 bases and V by 2 bases; bases with no gene match: 10. CDR3 residues: CASSFTAGTSGSSEQYF. CDR3 sequence (DNA): TGCGCCAGCAGCTTTACTGCCGGGACTAGCGGGAGCTCCGAGCAGTACTTC.

This sequence joins TRBV19 and TRBJ2-5, with 10 bases identical to TRBD1. CDR1 is LNHDA, CDR2 SQIVND, per germline (reference sequence). This CDR3 is 17 amino acids long. V gave up 4 bases and J gave up 2 bases; unmatched junction bases: 10. Here the CDR3 reads CASSRGQGVRRQETQYF. The DNA of the CDR3 is TGTGCCAGTAGTAGAGGACAGGGGGTTAGAAGGCAAGAGACCCAGTACTTC.

This chain links TRBV15 with TRBJ2-1; 9 bases fit TRBD1. Per germline, CDR1 LNHNV and CDR2 YYDKDF (reference sequence). The CDR3 loop spans 16 amino acids. V dropped 4 bases and J dropped 6; count of bases not matched to a gene: 10. The CDR3 region is CATSKPGQGIRNEQFF. The CDR3 bases are TGTGCCACCAGCAAGCCCGGACAGGGGATCCGCAATGAGCAGTTCTTC.

This clone appeared a few times. The rearrangement uses TRBV5-1 and TRBJ1-1, with TRBD1 matching 10 bases. The CDR3 spans 14 residues. V lost 4 bases to trimming and J lost 7 bases; unmatched junction nucleotides: 7. Looked up from germline, CDR1 is SGHRS and CDR2 is YFSETQ. CDR3 protein: CASSPDRGLGEAFF. CDR3 DNA: TGCGCCAGCAGCCCCGACAGGGGGCTAGGTGAAGCTTTCTTT.

The chain employs TRBV6-5 and TRBJ2-3; 9 nucleotides align to TRBD1. This CDR3 region has 15 residues. The junction had 7 bases not matched to a gene; V was cut back by 6 bases and J by 3 bases. CDR1 and CDR2 (germline): MNHEY, SVGAGI. The CDR3, as DNA: TGTGCCAGCAGCGCGGACAGGGGTTTGACAGATACGCAGTATTTT. Its translation is CASSADRGLTDTQYF.